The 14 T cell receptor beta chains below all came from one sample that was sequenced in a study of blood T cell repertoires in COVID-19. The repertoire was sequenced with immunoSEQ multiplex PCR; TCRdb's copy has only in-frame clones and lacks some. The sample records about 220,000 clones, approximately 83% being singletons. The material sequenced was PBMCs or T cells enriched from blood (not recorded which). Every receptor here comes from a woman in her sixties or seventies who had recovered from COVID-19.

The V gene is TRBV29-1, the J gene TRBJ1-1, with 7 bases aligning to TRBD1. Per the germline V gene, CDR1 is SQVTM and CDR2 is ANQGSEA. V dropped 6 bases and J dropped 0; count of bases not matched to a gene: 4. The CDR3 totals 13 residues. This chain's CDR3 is CSVGGQMNTEAFF. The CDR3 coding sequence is TGCAGCGTCGGGGGACAGATGAACACTGAAGCTTTCTTT.

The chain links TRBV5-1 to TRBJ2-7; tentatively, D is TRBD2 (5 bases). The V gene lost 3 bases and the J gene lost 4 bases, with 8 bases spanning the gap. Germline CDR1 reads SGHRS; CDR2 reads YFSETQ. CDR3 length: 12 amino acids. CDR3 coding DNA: TGCGCCAGCAGCTCCGGGATTTACGAGCAGTACTTC. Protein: CASSSGIYEQYF.

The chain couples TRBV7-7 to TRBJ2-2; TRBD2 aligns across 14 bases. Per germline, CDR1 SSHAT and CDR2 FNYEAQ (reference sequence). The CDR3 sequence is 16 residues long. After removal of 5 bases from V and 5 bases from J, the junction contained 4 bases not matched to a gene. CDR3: CASSQTSGGVTGELFF. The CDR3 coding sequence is TGTGCCAGCAGCCAGACTAGCGGGGGGGTGACCGGGGAGCTGTTTTTT.

The CDR3 region is CASSDSGAHTGELFF. CDR3 DNA sequence: TGTGCCAGCAGTGACTCGGGGGCGCACACCGGGGAGCTGTTTTTT. The chain joins TRBV6-4 to TRBJ2-2; maybe TRBD1 (6 bases). The V gene lost 0 bases and the J gene lost 3 bases, with 8 bases spanning the gap. Germline CDR1 reads MRHNA; CDR2 reads SNTAGT. The CDR3 has 15 amino acids.

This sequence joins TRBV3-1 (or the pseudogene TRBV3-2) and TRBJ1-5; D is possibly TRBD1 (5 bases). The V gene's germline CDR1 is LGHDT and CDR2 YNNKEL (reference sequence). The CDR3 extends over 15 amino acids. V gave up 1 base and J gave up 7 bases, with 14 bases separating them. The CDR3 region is CASSQGRGEGQPQHF. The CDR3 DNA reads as TGTGCCAGCAGCCAAGGACGGGGGGAGGGCCAGCCCCAGCATTTT.

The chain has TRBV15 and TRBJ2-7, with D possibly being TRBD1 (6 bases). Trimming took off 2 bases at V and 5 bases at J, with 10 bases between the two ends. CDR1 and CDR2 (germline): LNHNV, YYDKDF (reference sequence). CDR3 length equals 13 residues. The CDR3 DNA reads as TGTGCCACCAGCAGACAACGGACAGACGAGCAGTACTTC. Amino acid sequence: CATSRQRTDEQYF.

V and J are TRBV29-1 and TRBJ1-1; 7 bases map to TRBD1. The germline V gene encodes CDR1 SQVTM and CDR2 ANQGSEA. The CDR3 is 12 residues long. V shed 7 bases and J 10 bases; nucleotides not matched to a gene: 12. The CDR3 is CSARQWQGGAFF. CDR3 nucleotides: TGCAGCGCCCGCCAGTGGCAGGGGGGAGCTTTCTTT.

The CDR3 DNA sequence: TGTGCCAGCAGTTGGGAAGGGGGCGATCAGCCCCAGCATTTT. Encoded protein: CASSWEGGDQPQHF. This sequence joins TRBV27 and TRBJ1-5; 7 bases map to TRBD1. The CDR3 consists of 14 residues. Per the germline V gene, CDR1 is MNHEY and CDR2 is SMNVEV (reference sequence). The junction had 5 bases not matched to a gene; V was cut back by 4 bases and J by 5 bases.

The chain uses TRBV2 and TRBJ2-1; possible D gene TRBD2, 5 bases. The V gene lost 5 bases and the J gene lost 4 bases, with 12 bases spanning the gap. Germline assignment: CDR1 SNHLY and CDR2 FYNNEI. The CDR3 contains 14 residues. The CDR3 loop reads CASSPSGGYNEQFF. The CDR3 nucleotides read TGTGCCAGCAGTCCCAGCGGTGGATACAATGAGCAGTTCTTC.

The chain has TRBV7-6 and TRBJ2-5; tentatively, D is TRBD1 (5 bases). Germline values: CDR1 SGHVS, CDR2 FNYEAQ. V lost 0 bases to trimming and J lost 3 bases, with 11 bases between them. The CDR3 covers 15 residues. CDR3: CASSLAARVEETQYF. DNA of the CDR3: TGTGCCAGCAGCTTAGCGGCCAGGGTAGAAGAGACCCAGTACTTC.

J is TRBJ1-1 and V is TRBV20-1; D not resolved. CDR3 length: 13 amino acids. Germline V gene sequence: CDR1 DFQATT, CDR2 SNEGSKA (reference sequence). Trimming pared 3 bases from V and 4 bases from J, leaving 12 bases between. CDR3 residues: CSASHGVGTEAFF. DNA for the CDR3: TGCAGTGCTAGTCATGGAGTCGGCACTGAAGCTTTCTTT.

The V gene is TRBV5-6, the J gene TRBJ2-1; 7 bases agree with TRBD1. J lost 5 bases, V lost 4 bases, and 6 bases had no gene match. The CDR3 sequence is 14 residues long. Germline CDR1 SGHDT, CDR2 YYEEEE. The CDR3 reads CASSPGTVHNEQFF. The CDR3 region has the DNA TGTGCCAGCAGCCCCGGGACAGTACACAATGAGCAGTTCTTC.

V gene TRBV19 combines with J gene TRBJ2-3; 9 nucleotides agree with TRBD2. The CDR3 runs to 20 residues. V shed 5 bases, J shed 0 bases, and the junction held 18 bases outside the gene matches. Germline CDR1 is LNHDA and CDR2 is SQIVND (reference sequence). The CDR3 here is CASSGNRDGSGSPSTDTQYF. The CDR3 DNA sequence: TGTGCCAGTAGTGGGAACAGGGATGGTAGCGGGAGCCCAAGCACAGATACGCAGTATTTT.

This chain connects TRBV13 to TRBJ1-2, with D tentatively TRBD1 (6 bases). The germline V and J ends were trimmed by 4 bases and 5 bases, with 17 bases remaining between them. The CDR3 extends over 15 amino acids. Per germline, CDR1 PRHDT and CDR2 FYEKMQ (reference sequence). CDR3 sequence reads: CASSYYPDRKYGYTF. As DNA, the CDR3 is TGTGCCAGCAGCTACTACCCGGACAGAAAATATGGCTACACCTTC. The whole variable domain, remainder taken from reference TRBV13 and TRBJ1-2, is AAGVIQSPRHLIKEKRETATLKCYPIPRHDTVYWYQQGPGQDPQFLISFYEKMQSDKGSIPDRFSAQQFSDYHSELNMSSLELGDSALYFCASSYYPDRKYGYTFGSGTRLTVV.